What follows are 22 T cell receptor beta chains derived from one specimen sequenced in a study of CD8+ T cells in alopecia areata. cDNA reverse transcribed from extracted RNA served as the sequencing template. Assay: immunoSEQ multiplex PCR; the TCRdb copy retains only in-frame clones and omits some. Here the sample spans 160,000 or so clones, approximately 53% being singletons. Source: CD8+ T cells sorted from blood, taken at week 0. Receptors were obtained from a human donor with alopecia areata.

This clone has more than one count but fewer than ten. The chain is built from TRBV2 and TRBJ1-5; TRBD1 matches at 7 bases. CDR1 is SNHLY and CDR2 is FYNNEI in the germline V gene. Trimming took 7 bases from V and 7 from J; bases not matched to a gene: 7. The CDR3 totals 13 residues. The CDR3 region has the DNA TGTGCCAGCACTAAGACAGGGAGACAGCCCCAGCATTTT. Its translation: CASTKTGRQPQHF.

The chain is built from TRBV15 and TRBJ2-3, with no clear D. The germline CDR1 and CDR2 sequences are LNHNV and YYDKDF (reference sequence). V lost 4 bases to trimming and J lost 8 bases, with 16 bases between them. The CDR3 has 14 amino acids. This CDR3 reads CATSTSHIEVTQYF. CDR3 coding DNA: TGTGCCACCAGCACCTCACACATCGAAGTTACGCAGTATTTT.

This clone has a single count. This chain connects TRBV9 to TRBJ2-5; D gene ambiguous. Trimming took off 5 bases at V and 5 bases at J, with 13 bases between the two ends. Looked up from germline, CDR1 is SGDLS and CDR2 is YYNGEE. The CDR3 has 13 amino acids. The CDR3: CASRPSPGETQYF. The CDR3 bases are TGTGCCAGCAGACCGAGCCCTGGGGAGACCCAGTACTTC.

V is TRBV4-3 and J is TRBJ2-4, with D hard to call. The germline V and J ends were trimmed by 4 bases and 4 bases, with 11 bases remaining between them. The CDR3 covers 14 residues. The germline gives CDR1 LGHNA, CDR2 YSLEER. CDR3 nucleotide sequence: TGCGCCAGCAGCCTCGCGGACGGAAAAAACATTCAGTACTTC. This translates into CASSLADGKNIQYF.

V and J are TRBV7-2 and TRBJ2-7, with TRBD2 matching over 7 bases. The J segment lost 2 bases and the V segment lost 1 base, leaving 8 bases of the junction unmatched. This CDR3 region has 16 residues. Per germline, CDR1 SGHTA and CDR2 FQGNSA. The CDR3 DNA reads TGTGCCAGCAGCTTAGTGCGGGCGGGGGTGACCTACGAGCAGTACTTC. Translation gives CASSLVRAGVTYEQYF.

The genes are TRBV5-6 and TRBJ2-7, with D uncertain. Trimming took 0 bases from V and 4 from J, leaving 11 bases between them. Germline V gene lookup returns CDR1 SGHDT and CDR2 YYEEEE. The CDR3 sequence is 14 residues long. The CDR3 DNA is TGTGCCAGCAGCTTGGGGGCAGGCCAATACGAGCAGTACTTC. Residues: CASSLGAGQYEQYF.

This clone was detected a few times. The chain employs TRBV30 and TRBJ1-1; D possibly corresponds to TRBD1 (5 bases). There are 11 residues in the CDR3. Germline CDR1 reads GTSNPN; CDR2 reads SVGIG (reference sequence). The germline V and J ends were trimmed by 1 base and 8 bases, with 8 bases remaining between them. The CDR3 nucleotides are TGTGCCTGGAGTGGGGGCAGAGAAGCTTTCTTT. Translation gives CAWSGGREAFF.

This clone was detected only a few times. This CDR3 is CASSLRPENEQYF. The DNA of the CDR3 is TGTGCCAGCAGCTTAAGGCCTGAAAACGAGCAGTACTTC. The chain uses TRBV7-2 and TRBJ2-7, with unresolved D. Trimming shortened V by 2 bases and J by 5 bases, and 10 bases separated the two germline ends. Germline V CDR1 and CDR2: SGHTA, FQGNSA. The CDR3 totals 13 residues.

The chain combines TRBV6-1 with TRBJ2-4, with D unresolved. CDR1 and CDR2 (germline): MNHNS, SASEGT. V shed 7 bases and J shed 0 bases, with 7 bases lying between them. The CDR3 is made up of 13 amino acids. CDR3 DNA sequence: TGTGCCAGCATGGAGATAGCCAAAAACATTCAGTACTTC. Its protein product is CASMEIAKNIQYF.

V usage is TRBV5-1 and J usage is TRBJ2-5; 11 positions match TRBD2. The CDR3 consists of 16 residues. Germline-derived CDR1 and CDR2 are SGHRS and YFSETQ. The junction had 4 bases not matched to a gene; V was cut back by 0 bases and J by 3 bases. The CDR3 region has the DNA TGCGCCAGCAGCTTGGCGTGGGGACTAGCGGAAGAGACCCAGTACTTC. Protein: CASSLAWGLAEETQYF.

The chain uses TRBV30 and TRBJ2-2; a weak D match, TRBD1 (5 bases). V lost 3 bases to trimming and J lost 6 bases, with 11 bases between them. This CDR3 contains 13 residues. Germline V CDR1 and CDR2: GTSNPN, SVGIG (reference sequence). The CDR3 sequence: CAWSAMGPGELFF. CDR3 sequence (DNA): TGTGCCTGGAGCGCAATGGGGCCCGGGGAGCTGTTTTTT.

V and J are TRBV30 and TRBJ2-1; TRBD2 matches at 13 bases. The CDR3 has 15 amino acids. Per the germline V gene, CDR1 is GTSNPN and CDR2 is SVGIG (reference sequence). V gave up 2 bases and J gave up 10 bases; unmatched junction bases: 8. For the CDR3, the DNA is TGTGCCTGGAGTCACGGGACTAGCGGGGCAAGCGAGCAGTTCTTC. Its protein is CAWSHGTSGASEQFF.

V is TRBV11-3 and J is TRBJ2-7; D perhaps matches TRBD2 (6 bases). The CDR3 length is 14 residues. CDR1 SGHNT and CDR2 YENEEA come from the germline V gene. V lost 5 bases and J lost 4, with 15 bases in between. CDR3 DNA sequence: TGTGCCAGCAGCCCCTGGGCGGGGAGTTACGAGCAGTACTTC. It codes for CASSPWAGSYEQYF. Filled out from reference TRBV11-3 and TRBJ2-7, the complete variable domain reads EAGVVQSPRYKIIEKKQPVAFWCNPISGHNTLYWYLQNLGQGPELLIRYENEEAVDDSQLPKDRFSAERLKGVDSTLKIQPAELGDSAVYLCASSPWAGSYEQYFGPGTRLTVT.

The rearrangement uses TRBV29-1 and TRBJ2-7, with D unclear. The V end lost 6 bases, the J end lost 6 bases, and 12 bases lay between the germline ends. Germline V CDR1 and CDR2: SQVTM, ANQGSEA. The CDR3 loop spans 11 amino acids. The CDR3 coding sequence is TGCAGCGTCCAAAAATCGCGCGAGCAGTACTTC. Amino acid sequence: CSVQKSREQYF.

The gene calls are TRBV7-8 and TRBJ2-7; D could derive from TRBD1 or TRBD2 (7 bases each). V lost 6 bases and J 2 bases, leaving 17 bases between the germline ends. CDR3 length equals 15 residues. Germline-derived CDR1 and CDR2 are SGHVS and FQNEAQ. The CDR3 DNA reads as TGTGCCAGCAGTGGGGGGGACAGAGCTACCTACGAGCAGTACTTC. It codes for CASSGGDRATYEQYF.

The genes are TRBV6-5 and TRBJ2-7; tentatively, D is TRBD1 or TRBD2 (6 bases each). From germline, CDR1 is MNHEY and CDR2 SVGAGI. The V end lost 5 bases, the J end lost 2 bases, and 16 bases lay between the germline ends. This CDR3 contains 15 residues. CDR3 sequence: CASSTSGGQTYEQYF. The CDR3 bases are TGTGCCAGCAGTACCTCCGGGGGCCAGACCTACGAGCAGTACTTC.

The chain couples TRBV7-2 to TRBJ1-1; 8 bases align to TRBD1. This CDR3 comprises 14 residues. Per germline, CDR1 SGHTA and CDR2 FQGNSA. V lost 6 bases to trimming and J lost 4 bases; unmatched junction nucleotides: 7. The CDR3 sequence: CASRAGGYGTEAFF. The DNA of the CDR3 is TGTGCCAGCAGGGCAGGGGGCTATGGCACTGAAGCTTTCTTT.

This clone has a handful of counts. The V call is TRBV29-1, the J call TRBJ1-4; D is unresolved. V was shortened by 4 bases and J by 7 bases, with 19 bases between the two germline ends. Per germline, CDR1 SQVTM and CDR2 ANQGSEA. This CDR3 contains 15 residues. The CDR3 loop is CSVGFNEAPTEKLFF. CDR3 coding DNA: TGCAGCGTTGGTTTTAATGAGGCCCCGACTGAAAAACTGTTTTTT.

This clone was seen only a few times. DNA for the CDR3: TGTGCCAGCAGCTTAGATTCCAGGGCTAATGAAAAACTGTTTTTT. It translates to CASSLDSRANEKLFF. This sequence joins TRBV7-2 and TRBJ1-4; possible D gene TRBD1, 5 bases. Germline assignment: CDR1 SGHTA and CDR2 FQGNSA. The V end was cut by 1 base, the J end by 3 bases, with 9 bases between. The length of the CDR3 is 15 residues.

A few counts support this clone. In nucleotides, the CDR3 is TGTGCCAGCAGTTTAACAGGGGACCCCATGAACACTGAAGCTTTCTTT. Translated: CASSLTGDPMNTEAFF. This chain connects TRBV28 to TRBJ1-1; 7 positions agree with TRBD1. Germline V gene sequence: CDR1 MDHEN, CDR2 SYDVKM. The CDR3 is 16 residues long. V was clipped by 2 bases and J by 0 bases; unmatched bases: 6.

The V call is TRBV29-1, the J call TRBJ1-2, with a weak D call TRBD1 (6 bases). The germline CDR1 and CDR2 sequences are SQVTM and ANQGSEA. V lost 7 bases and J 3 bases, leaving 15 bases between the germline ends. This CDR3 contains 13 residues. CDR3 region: CSARGRGDYGYTF. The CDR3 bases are TGCAGCGCCCGAGGGAGGGGGGACTATGGCTACACCTTC.

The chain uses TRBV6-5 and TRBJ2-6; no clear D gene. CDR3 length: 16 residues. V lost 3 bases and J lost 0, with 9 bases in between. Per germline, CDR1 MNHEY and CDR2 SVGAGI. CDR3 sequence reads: CASSYLQTSGANVLTF. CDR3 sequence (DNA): TGTGCCAGCAGTTATTTGCAGACCTCTGGGGCCAACGTCCTGACTTTC.